Below, 25 T cell receptor beta chains from the same sample are listed, as sequenced in a study of blood T cell repertoires in COVID-19. The method was immunoSEQ multiplex PCR; TCRdb's version includes in-frame clones alone and lacks a portion of them. Counted here are some 80,000 clones, roughly nine tenths occurring once; the ten biggest clones make up approximately 16%. Sequencing was performed on peripheral blood. The receptors derive from a woman older than 75 with active or convalescent COVID-19.

The V and J genes are TRBV10-1 and TRBJ1-6; 8 bases map to TRBD1. After removal of 10 bases from V and 6 bases from J, the junction contained 5 bases not matched to a gene. CDR1 and CDR2 (germline): WNHNN, SYGVQD (reference sequence). The CDR3 spans 13 residues. The CDR3 reads CAIPGQVNSPLHF. DNA of the CDR3: TGCGCCATTCCGGGACAGGTTAATTCACCCCTCCACTTT.

The genes are TRBV28 and TRBJ2-3, with D possibly matching TRBD2 (6 bases). The ends were cut back, 11 bases at V and 2 bases at J, with 20 bases in the middle. CDR1 and CDR2 (germline): MDHEN, SYDVKM. This CDR3 is built from 15 residues. As DNA, the CDR3 is TGTGCCTCGCGTCGGGGACTTAAGTACACAGATACGCAGTATTTT. Translating it yields CASRRGLKYTDTQYF.

This chain joins TRBV12-3 or TRBV12-4 and TRBJ2-7; D is unresolved. The CDR3 loop spans 12 amino acids. V was trimmed by 6 bases and J by 2 bases, leaving 8 bases between them. The CDR3 loop reads CASSSDTYEQYF. The DNA of the CDR3 is TGTGCCAGCAGCTCCGACACCTACGAGCAGTACTTC.

This chain connects TRBV19 to TRBJ1-5; TRBD1 agrees at 11 bases. CDR1 LNHDA and CDR2 SQIVND come from the germline V gene (reference sequence). The CDR3 runs to 15 residues. V lost 4 bases to trimming and J lost 5 bases; unmatched junction nucleotides: 4. CDR3 amino acids: CASSTGTGGYQPQHF. In nucleotides, the CDR3 is TGTGCCAGTAGTACCGGGACAGGGGGTTATCAGCCCCAGCATTTT. Together with reference TRBV19 and TRBJ1-5, the CDR3 gives the full variable domain: DGGITQSPKYLFRKEGQNVTLSCEQNLNHDAMYWYRQDPGQGLRLIYYSQIVNDFQKGDIAEGYSVSREKKESFPLTVTSAQKNPTAFYLCASSTGTGGYQPQHFGDGTRLSIL.

The V gene is TRBV5-1, the J gene TRBJ2-2; 8 bases match TRBD2. CDR3 length equals 15 residues. Per the germline V gene, CDR1 is SGHRS and CDR2 is YFSETQ. V trimming: 2 bases; J trimming: 3 bases; junction bases outside the gene matches: 3. The CDR3 region is CASSFGGLDTGELFF. The CDR3 DNA is TGCGCCAGCAGCTTTGGGGGACTAGACACCGGGGAGCTGTTTTTT.

The chain has TRBV27 and TRBJ1-5; no firm D call. From germline, CDR1 is MNHEY and CDR2 SMNVEV (reference sequence). This CDR3 is 14 amino acids long. The germline V and J ends were trimmed by 1 base and 3 bases, with 7 bases remaining between them. In DNA, the CDR3 is TGTGCCAGCAGTTTATGGGCCTCCAATCAGCCCCAGCATTTT. It translates to CASSLWASNQPQHF.

The chain carries TRBV19 and TRBJ1-1, with TRBD1 matching 9 bases. CDR1 is LNHDA and CDR2 is SQIVND in the germline V gene (reference sequence). V shed 6 bases and J 3 bases; nucleotides not matched to a gene: 8. CDR3 length: 15 amino acids. The DNA for the CDR3 is TGTGCCAGTAGACAGGGGGCTTCGGTATACACTGAAGCTTTCTTT. It yields the protein CASRQGASVYTEAFF.

The chain uses TRBV5-1 and TRBJ2-7, with D unclear. Germline CDR1 reads SGHRS; CDR2 reads YFSETQ. The length of the CDR3 is 14 residues. V was shortened by 3 bases and J by 5 bases, with 15 bases between the two germline ends. The CDR3 protein is CASSSAGLANEQYF. For the CDR3, the DNA is TGCGCCAGCAGCTCGGCAGGCCTCGCCAACGAGCAGTACTTC.

The gene calls are TRBV18 and TRBJ1-1; no definite D call. Germline V gene data show CDR1 as KGHSH and CDR2 as LQKENI. V was pared by 6 bases and J by 0 bases, with 11 bases between. The CDR3 length is 14 residues. The DNA of the CDR3 is TGTGCCAGCTCCCAACAAAGTTTGAACACTGAAGCTTTCTTT. Encoded protein: CASSQQSLNTEAFF. Full variable domain (rest looked up from reference TRBV18 and TRBJ1-1): NAGVMQNPRHLVRRRGQEARLRCSPMKGHSHVYWYRQLPEEGLKFMVYLQKENIIDESGMPKERFSAEFPKEGPSILRIQQVVRGDSAAYFCASSQQSLNTEAFFGQGTRLTVV.

The V call is TRBV6-5, the J call TRBJ2-2; D perhaps matches TRBD2 (7 bases). V lost 7 bases and J lost 4, with 13 bases in between. The CDR3 has 14 amino acids. CDR1 is MNHEY, CDR2 SVGAGI, per germline. As DNA, the CDR3 is TGTGCCAGCACCTCGGGGGGCAGCACCGGGGAGCTGTTTTTT. This gives the protein CASTSGGSTGELFF.

The V call is TRBV5-1, the J call TRBJ1-5, with D perhaps TRBD1 (5 bases). This CDR3 has 16 amino acids. V was pared by 0 bases and J by 1 base, with 11 bases between. Germline CDR1 and CDR2: SGHRS and YFSETQ. In DNA form, the CDR3 reads TGCGCCAGCAGCTTGGTTCCTACAGGCAGCAATCAGCCCCAGCATTTT. This sequence encodes CASSLVPTGSNQPQHF.

This chain uses TRBV2 with TRBJ2-1; D perhaps matches TRBD2 (7 bases). V was pared by 8 bases and J by 7 bases, with 15 bases between. Germline assignment: CDR1 SNHLY and CDR2 FYNNEI. The CDR3 is 13 amino acids. This CDR3 reads CASGGAGFNEQFF. The CDR3 bases are TGTGCCAGCGGGGGGGCCGGATTTAATGAGCAGTTCTTC. Full variable domain (missing parts from reference TRBV2 and TRBJ2-1): EPEVTQTPSHQVTQMGQEVILRCVPISNHLYFYWYRQILGQKVEFLVSFYNNEISEKSEIFDDQFSVERPDGSNFTLKIRSTKLEDSAMYFCASGGAGFNEQFFGPGTRLTVL.

The V call is TRBV28, the J call TRBJ1-3; D unresolved. Looked up from germline, CDR1 is MDHEN and CDR2 is SYDVKM. This CDR3 region has 14 residues. V was clipped by 3 bases and J by 0 bases, with 6 bases between them. The DNA for the CDR3 is TGTGCCAGCAGTTTCGAACACTCTGGAAACACCATATATTTT. Encoded protein: CASSFEHSGNTIYF. Combining the CDR3 with reference TRBV28 and TRBJ1-3 gives the whole variable domain DVKVTQSSRYLVKRTGEKVFLECVQDMDHENMFWYRQDPGLGLRLIYFSYDVKMKEKGDIPEGYSVSREKKERFSLILESASTNQTSMYLCASSFEHSGNTIYFGEGSWLTVV.

The J gene is TRBJ1-5, the V gene TRBV2; 7 nucleotides match TRBD1. Per germline, CDR1 SNHLY and CDR2 FYNNEI. The CDR3 extends over 12 amino acids. V was clipped by 6 bases and J by 8 bases; unmatched bases: 4. In nucleotides, the CDR3 is TGTGCCAGCAGCCAGGGGGGAGAGCCCCAGCATTTT. Its translation: CASSQGGEPQHF.

The chain carries TRBV5-5 and TRBJ2-6; 7 positions agree with TRBD1. V shed 9 bases and J 0 bases; nucleotides not matched to a gene: 6. CDR1 and CDR2 (germline): SGHKS, YYEKEE (reference sequence). The CDR3 is made up of 15 amino acids. DNA for the CDR3: TGTGCCACCACGGACAGGCTCTCTGGGGCCAACGTCCTGACTTTC. This sequence encodes CATTDRLSGANVLTF. Supplemented by reference TRBV5-5 and TRBJ2-6, the full variable domain reads DAGVTQSPTHLIKTRGQQVTLRCSPISGHKSVSWYQQVLGQGPQFIFQYYEKEERGRGNFPDRFSARQFPNYSSELNVNALLLGDSALYLCATTDRLSGANVLTFGAGSRLTVL.

The table lists this clone with a count of one. The V call is TRBV28, the J call TRBJ1-2; D perhaps matches TRBD1 (5 bases). CDR1 is MDHEN, CDR2 SYDVKM, per germline. This CDR3 contains 14 residues. The germline V and J ends were trimmed by 5 bases and 3 bases, with 13 bases remaining between them. The CDR3 loop is CASSVGGFDYGYTF. The CDR3 DNA sequence: TGTGCCAGCAGTGTGGGGGGTTTTGACTATGGCTACACCTTC.

The rearrangement uses TRBV12-3 or TRBV12-4 and TRBJ1-2; D is unclear. V lost 2 bases and J 3 bases, leaving 4 bases between the germline ends. The CDR3 consists of 12 residues. The CDR3 here is CASSLWHYGYTF. Here the CDR3 DNA reads TGTGCCAGCAGTTTATGGCACTATGGCTACACCTTC.

CDR3 DNA sequence: TGCGCCAGCAGCCAAGGAGGGCGGGGACAGAACTACGAGCAGTACTTC. Its translation: CASSQGGRGQNYEQYF. The genes are TRBV4-3 and TRBJ2-7, with D possibly being TRBD1 (7 bases). Germline loops: CDR1 LGHNA, CDR2 YSLEER. The CDR3 loop spans 16 amino acids. Trimming took off 1 base at V and 3 bases at J, with 16 bases between the two ends.

The rearrangement uses TRBV6-5 and TRBJ1-3, with 8 bases lining up with TRBD1. From germline, CDR1 is MNHEY and CDR2 SVGAGI. The length of the CDR3 is 14 residues. J was trimmed by 0 bases and V by 6 bases; bases with no gene match: 1. CDR3 amino acids: CASRGQASGNTIYF. CDR3 nucleotides: TGTGCCAGCAGGGGACAGGCCTCTGGAAACACCATATATTTT.

This chain connects TRBV4-1 to TRBJ1-3; a weak D match, TRBD1 (5 bases). V was pared by 4 bases and J by 4 bases, with 17 bases between. The CDR3 sequence is 16 residues long. The V gene's germline CDR1 is MGHRA and CDR2 YSYEKL. The CDR3 is CASSPHGGSRGNTIYF. As DNA, the CDR3 is TGCGCCAGCAGCCCCCACGGGGGGTCTCGCGGAAACACCATATATTTT.

This clone was recorded only once. V is TRBV11-2 and J is TRBJ2-5; a possible D gene is TRBD1 (6 bases). Deletions cut 1 base from V and 2 bases from J, with 14 bases between. The germline V gene has CDR1 SGHAT and CDR2 FQNNGV. This CDR3 spans 16 amino acids. Written as DNA, the CDR3 is TGTGCCAGCAGCTTAGGTATAGGGGGACCTCAAGAGACCCAGTACTTC. It yields the protein CASSLGIGGPQETQYF.

V and J are TRBV5-1 and TRBJ2-5, with D uncertain. CDR1 is SGHRS and CDR2 is YFSETQ in the germline V gene. The CDR3 has 14 residues. Between the trimmed V and J ends, which lost 2 bases and 1 base, there was a span of 9 bases. CDR3 in DNA: TGCGCCAGCAGCTTAGGAGATTTCCAAGAGACCCAGTACTTC. This sequence encodes CASSLGDFQETQYF.

The chain has TRBV19 and TRBJ1-5, with TRBD1 matching 9 bases. V lost 9 bases, J lost 4 bases, and 13 bases stayed unmatched. The CDR3 sequence is 16 residues long. Germline V lookup: CDR1 LNHDA, CDR2 SQIVND (reference sequence). CDR3 loop: CASLGRDRVANQPQHF. The CDR3 nucleotides are TGTGCCAGCCTAGGTCGGGACAGGGTAGCGAATCAGCCCCAGCATTTT.

The V and J genes are TRBV5-1 and TRBJ1-2, with D unresolved. Trimming shortened V by 2 bases and J by 5 bases, and 10 bases separated the two germline ends. CDR1 SGHRS and CDR2 YFSETQ come from the germline V gene. The length of the CDR3 is 13 residues. As DNA, the CDR3 is TGCGCCAGCAGCTTTTCAGAATTATATGGCTACACCTTC. Translation: CASSFSELYGYTF.

The chain has TRBV2 and TRBJ1-1, with D unclear. With 7 bases removed from V and 0 bases from J, the gap between germline ends came to 15 bases. Germline CDR1 is SNHLY and CDR2 is FYNNEI. The CDR3 runs to 15 residues. This chain's CDR3 is CASKGGQGMNTEAFF. In DNA, the CDR3 is TGTGCCAGCAAAGGAGGGCAAGGGATGAACACTGAAGCTTTCTTT.